This T cell receptor (beta chain) was recorded in a study of T cells in Graves' hyperthyroidism and ophthalmopathy. At the level of the study: Peripheral blood draws took place at initial diagnosis, ahead of any treatment. General study results and limits: Using 13 V-J features, a model discriminated ophthalmopathy from stable hyperthyroidism.

A remark on this clonotype: Its specificity is not known. This clone may be a read error of a much larger clone one base away.

RNA transcripts were the template for amplifying TCR beta CDR3 regions. TCR CDR3 regions were first amplified by RT-PCR with HTBI primers. A single record per CDR3 protein comes from TCRdb applying MiXCR to the multiplex PCR reads. The sample lists more than 350,000 distinct CDR3 sequences, approximately 14% occurring once. A patient was excluded if there was uncontrolled infection, other autoimmune disease, pregnancy or lactation. On the basis of clinical symptoms, serum thyroxine and TRAb, thyroid ultrasound and orbital computed tomography, diagnoses were made. This CDR3 contains 13 residues. CDR1 and CDR2 from the germline V gene are MDHEN and SYDVKM.

V usage is TRBV28 and J usage is TRBJ2-4; maybe TRBD1 (6 bases). This clonotype was obtained from a woman between 55 and 75 years old with Graves' ophthalmopathy. The sample comprised blood. The CDR3 bases are TGTACCAGCAGTTTTCAGACAGGCCGCTTTCAGTACTTC. Translated, it gives CTSSFQTGRFQYF. The full variable domain, completed using reference TRBV28 and TRBJ2-4, is DVKVTQSSRYLVKRTGEKVFLECVQDMDHENMFWYRQDPGLGLRLIYFSYDVKMKEKGDIPEGYSVSREKKERFSLILESASTNQTSMYLCTSSFQTGRFQYFGAGTRLSVL.